What follows are 25 T cell receptor beta chains derived from one specimen sequenced in a study of identifying expanded T cells in peripheral blood. The data were produced by immunoSEQ multiplex PCR, yet TCRdb's version contains in-frame clones alone and is incomplete. This sample has around 94,000 clones, with approximately 81% found just once. Sequencing was carried out using blood. These TCRs come from a person between 18 and 75 years old in good health.

This rearrangement joins TRBV10-3 to TRBJ2-5, with 7 bases lining up with TRBD1. J gave up 10 bases and V 2 bases, and 13 bases lay outside the gene matches. The CDR3 is made up of 15 amino acids. CDR1 ENHRY and CDR2 SYGVKD come from the germline V gene. The CDR3, as DNA: TGTGCCATCAGTGAGGCGACAGGGACACTGCGAGTCCAGTACTTC. This gives the protein CAISEATGTLRVQYF.

The chain uses TRBV6-5 and TRBJ2-3; perhaps D is TRBD1 or TRBD2 (6 bases each). The germline gives CDR1 MNHEY, CDR2 SVGAGI. V lost 2 bases to trimming and J lost 5 bases, with 14 bases between them. This CDR3 is 15 amino acids long. CDR3 protein: CASSYGFGGIDTQYF. The CDR3 DNA reads TGTGCCAGCAGTTACGGATTCGGGGGCATAGATACGCAGTATTTT.

Concerning this clone itself: The same CDR3 also results from other DNA sequences found in this sample. The CDR3 DNA reads TGTGCCAGCTCACCTCCAGGGAGCTCTGGAAACACCATATATTTT. Its translation: CASSPPGSSGNTIYF. V is TRBV18 and J is TRBJ1-3, with a weak D call TRBD1 (5 bases). V lost 3 bases, J lost 0 bases, and 9 bases lay in between. The CDR3 runs 15 residues. CDR1 is KGHSH, CDR2 LQKENI, per germline.

V and J are TRBV7-2 and TRBJ1-6; 7 bases are a match to TRBD1. The V segment lost 1 base and the J segment 13 bases; nucleotides outside the gene matches: 7. Germline V gene lookup returns CDR1 SGHTA and CDR2 FQGNSA. The CDR3 spans 14 residues. CDR3 residues: CASSLGTGHLPLHF. In DNA form, the CDR3 reads TGTGCCAGCAGCTTAGGGACAGGCCACCTCCCCCTCCACTTT.

V is TRBV7-9 and J is TRBJ1-5; the D gene is possibly TRBD1 (5 bases). CDR3 length: 13 amino acids. V was clipped by 5 bases and J by 7 bases, with 12 bases between them. CDR1 and CDR2 from the germline V gene are SEHNR and FQNEAQ (reference sequence). The CDR3 coding sequence is TGTGCCAGCAGCCGCGATCAGGGACAGCCCCAGCATTTT. Translation gives CASSRDQGQPQHF. The full variable domain, rest sourced from reference TRBV7-9 and TRBJ1-5, is DTGVSQNPRHKITKRGQNVTFRCDPISEHNRLYWYRQTLGQGPEFLTYFQNEAQLEKSRLLSDRFSAERPKGSFSTLEIQRTEQGDSAMYLCASSRDQGQPQHFGDGTRLSIL.

A few counts support this clone. The J gene is TRBJ1-2, the V gene TRBV14; 8 bases are shared with TRBD1. The CDR3 runs to 16 residues. CDR1 and CDR2 from the germline V gene are SGHDN and FVKESK. The ends lost 2 bases at V and 4 bases at J; junction bases unmatched: 9. CDR3 DNA: TGTGCCAGCAGCCAACTCTTACGAACAGGGGGCTATGGCTACACCTTC. Residues: CASSQLLRTGGYGYTF.

The chain carries TRBV9 and TRBJ1-1; D ambiguous. The length of the CDR3 is 18 residues. V was clipped by 4 bases and J by 3 bases, with 25 bases between them. The V gene's germline CDR1 is SGDLS and CDR2 YYNGEE. CDR3 protein: CASSLAPGHSTPDTEAFF. In DNA form, the CDR3 reads TGTGCCAGCAGCCTCGCCCCCGGGCACTCTACCCCGGACACTGAAGCTTTCTTT.

The rearrangement uses TRBV9 and TRBJ1-3; the match to TRBD1 covers 8 bases. The CDR3 length is 16 residues. The germline gives CDR1 SGDLS, CDR2 YYNGEE. V lost 3 bases, J lost 4 bases, and 9 bases stayed unmatched. CDR3 bases: TGTGCCAGCAGCGCCCTAGGACAGGGAAGCGGAAACACCATATATTTT. Translation gives CASSALGQGSGNTIYF.

This clone was picked up a small number of times. The rearrangement joins TRBV7-2 to TRBJ2-7, with D uncertain. This CDR3 is built from 12 residues. CDR1 is SGHTA, CDR2 FQGNSA, per germline. V lost 5 bases and J lost 3, with 8 bases in between. The CDR3 nucleotides are TGTGCCAGCAGCCGACCTGGCTACGAGCAGTACTTC. Residues: CASSRPGYEQYF.

The gene calls are TRBV7-6 and TRBJ2-2; unclear D gene. Germline V gene lookup returns CDR1 SGHVS and CDR2 FNYEAQ. The V gene lost 3 bases and the J gene lost 0 bases, with 8 bases spanning the gap. This CDR3 spans 15 amino acids. The chain's CDR3 is CASSFGSTNTGELFF. DNA for the CDR3: TGTGCCAGCAGCTTTGGCAGTACGAACACCGGGGAGCTGTTTTTT.

The rearrangement uses TRBV29-1 and TRBJ2-1, with D unresolved. Germline V CDR1 and CDR2: SQVTM, ANQGSEA. V was cut by 4 bases and J by 4 bases, with 5 bases left in between. The CDR3 runs 11 residues. CDR3 bases: TGCAGCGTTGTGGGATACAATGAGCAGTTCTTC. This encodes CSVVGYNEQFF.

The chain is built from TRBV27 and TRBJ2-7; either TRBD1 or TRBD2 may fit D (5 bases each). Germline V gene sequence: CDR1 MNHEY, CDR2 SMNVEV (reference sequence). CDR3 length equals 12 residues. The V end was cut by 6 bases, the J end by 6 bases, with 12 bases between. CDR3 sequence reads: CASSPLGVEQYF. The CDR3 DNA follows: TGTGCCAGCAGCCCCCTGGGGGTCGAGCAGTACTTC.

This sequence joins TRBV19 and TRBJ2-6; D is undetermined. CDR1 LNHDA and CDR2 SQIVND come from the germline V gene (reference sequence). The V gene lost 7 bases and the J gene lost 0 bases, with 7 bases spanning the gap. There are 14 residues in the CDR3. The DNA for the CDR3 is TGTGCCAGTAAAAGCAGCTCTGGGGCCAACGTCCTGACTTTC. Amino acid sequence: CASKSSSGANVLTF.

The sample holds one count of this clone. This chain links TRBV9 with TRBJ2-4; D is possibly TRBD1 or TRBD2 (5 bases each). V was pared by 5 bases and J by 6 bases, with 18 bases between. The CDR3 covers 15 residues. The germline V gene has CDR1 SGDLS and CDR2 YYNGEE. CDR3 sequence reads: CASSQFGARGNIQYF. CDR3 nucleotide sequence: TGTGCCAGCAGTCAGTTCGGGGCCCGAGGAAACATTCAGTACTTC.

The chain combines TRBV2 with TRBJ2-7; 8 bases match TRBD2. V shed 4 bases, J shed 0 bases, and the junction held 14 bases outside the gene matches. In germline, CDR1 is SNHLY, CDR2 FYNNEI. The CDR3 length is 18 residues. CDR3 loop: CASSAGFGAGDSSYEQYF. CDR3 coding DNA: TGTGCCAGCAGTGCGGGGTTTGGAGCGGGGGATTCCTCCTACGAGCAGTACTTC.

The chain couples TRBV12-5 to TRBJ1-2; 9 bases map to TRBD1. CDR1 and CDR2 (germline): LGHNT, FRNRAP. This CDR3 spans 14 amino acids. The V segment lost 3 bases and the J segment 4 bases; nucleotides outside the gene matches: 3. CDR3 sequence: CASGFTGGVYGYTF. In DNA form, the CDR3 reads TGTGCTAGTGGTTTTACAGGGGGCGTCTATGGCTACACCTTC.

The chain is built from TRBV29-1 and TRBJ1-1; D remains ambiguous. The CDR3 has 14 amino acids. CDR1 SQVTM and CDR2 ANQGSEA come from the germline V gene. The V and J ends lost 1 base and 1 base respectively, with 10 bases between them. The CDR3 DNA sequence: TGCAGCGTTGAAGTACGTACCCCGAACACTGAAGCTTTCTTT. Its protein is CSVEVRTPNTEAFF.

The CDR3 sequence: CASSSGTGGSYEQYF. The DNA of the CDR3 is TGTGCCAGCAGCTCCGGGACAGGGGGTTCCTACGAGCAGTACTTC. The rearrangement uses TRBV7-2 and TRBJ2-7, with TRBD1 matching 11 bases. CDR3 length: 15 amino acids. V trimming: 4 bases; J trimming: 1 base; junction bases outside the gene matches: 3. Germline CDR1 SGHTA, CDR2 FQGNSA.

The V call is TRBV6-5, the J call TRBJ2-7; no reliable D call. Trimming pared 6 bases from V and 4 bases from J, leaving 19 bases between. The V gene's germline CDR1 is MNHEY and CDR2 SVGAGI. The CDR3 consists of 15 residues. The CDR3 reads CASRPPGSPLYEQYF. The CDR3 DNA is TGTGCCAGCAGACCACCAGGTTCCCCTTTATACGAGCAGTACTTC.

The rearrangement uses TRBV7-2 and TRBJ2-3; no reliable D call. CDR1 and CDR2 (germline): SGHTA, FQGNSA. The V gene lost 2 bases and the J gene lost 3 bases, with 18 bases spanning the gap. The CDR3 runs 17 residues. CDR3 region: CASSLLISVGETDTQYF. In DNA, the CDR3 is TGTGCCAGCAGCTTACTCATTTCTGTTGGGGAAACAGATACGCAGTATTTT.

This clone appeared once. The rearrangement uses TRBV7-2 and TRBJ1-2; 7 bases map to TRBD1. Germline V gene data show CDR1 as SGHTA and CDR2 as FQGNSA. This CDR3 has 15 residues. V lost 2 bases and J lost 4; bases outside the gene matches: 7. The CDR3, as DNA: TGTGCCAGCAGCTTATATACAGGGGTTAGCTATGGCTACACCTTC. Encoded protein: CASSLYTGVSYGYTF.

This clone is a singleton in its sample. The chain employs TRBV5-4 and TRBJ1-1; 8 bases fit TRBD1. The J segment lost 7 bases and the V segment lost 0 bases, leaving 5 bases of the junction unmatched. This CDR3 spans 14 amino acids. CDR1 is SGHNT, CDR2 YYREEE, per germline (reference sequence). CDR3 sequence reads: CASSLGDRLGEAFF. The CDR3 DNA reads as TGTGCCAGCAGCTTGGGGGACAGGCTAGGTGAAGCTTTCTTT.

This sequence joins TRBV29-1 and TRBJ1-1; D uncertain. CDR1 and CDR2 (germline): SQVTM, ANQGSEA. There are 13 residues in the CDR3. V shed 0 bases and J shed 2 bases, with 7 bases lying between them. The CDR3 DNA follows: TGCAGCGTTGAAGAACAGACAAACACTGAAGCTTTCTTT. Translating it yields CSVEEQTNTEAFF.

The rearrangement uses TRBV27 and TRBJ1-5; D gene ambiguous. This CDR3 region has 14 residues. Per germline, CDR1 MNHEY and CDR2 SMNVEV (reference sequence). The V and J ends lost 6 bases and 6 bases respectively, with 15 bases between them. CDR3 coding DNA: TGTGCCAGCAGCCGGATGGGGTGGAGTCAGCCCCAGCATTTT. Amino acids: CASSRMGWSQPQHF.

The chain has TRBV4-2 and TRBJ1-1; D unclear. With 4 bases removed from V and 1 base from J, the gap between germline ends came to 10 bases. Germline values: CDR1 LGHNA, CDR2 YNFKEQ. The CDR3 has 14 amino acids. The CDR3 nucleotides are TGTGCCAGCAGCCGTCCGAACTCGAACACTGAAGCTTTCTTT. Protein: CASSRPNSNTEAFF.